This entry features one T cell receptor beta chain sequence. Its target antigen remains unknown. No per-base quality is available; no much larger clone lies one base away. The trim is 4 bases for V and 4 bases for J, with a gap of 11 bases between the germline ends. The CDR3 covers 13 residues, taking in both the cysteine and the phenylalanine. The retained sequence is limited to the CDR3, 39 bases, with the frame set at the first base. TCRbeta CDR3 regions were amplified from genomic DNA by means of the immunoSEQ Assay, a bias-controlled multiplex PCR. From the authors' description of their analysis: The number of nucleated cells in each sample was estimated by amplification of reference gene primers within the assay. Sequence reads were collapsed and filtered to measure the absolute abundance of every unique TCRbeta CDR3 rearrangement. For each sample, productive Simpson clonality was calculated as the square root of Simpson's diversity index over productive rearrangements. In TCRdb, the immuneACCESS table is reduced to in-frame sequences with V and J assigned. These tables do not hold every clone; where another copy was compared, an unresolved V gene accounts for under half, and the others remain unexplained. The V and J calls and clone size come from that table; D and trimming were worked out from the DNA. For this sample there are 75,000 to 95,000 clones; around 90% appear just once. The ten largest make up 4.6% of the sample.

The record originates from a study of blood T cell repertoires in COVID-19 (dated by TCRdb to about 2020). Regarding the study in general: Samples covering the acute and convalescent phases of COVID-19 were provided by collaborators in the United States, Italy and Spain. The prospective study material was composed of cDNA or gDNA derived from T cells, B-cell-depleted T cells, or PBMCs. Subjects who had been exposed to COVID-19, were actively infected with it, or had recovered from it provided the deeply sampled blood TCRbeta repertoires that made up the dataset. The repertoires were released in a freely available public database meant as a resource for research on the immune response to SARS-CoV-2. Samples came from the ongoing ImmuneRACE study (first 160 participants) plus 1,254 subjects from 6 global collaborators. A de-identified subject ID, COVID-19 status, age in years and sex were almost always included in the sample metadata. Where HLA class I and class II types were available, the types were taken from metadata supplied by the sample provider, not from assay-based typing.

What the authors observed across the whole study: How much clinical and demographic metadata was included differed by source and by participant, and the metadata was provided uncurated.

The collaborating institutions used their own protocols to collect whole blood in K2EDTA tubes. For TCRbeta analysis, collaborators shipped samples in one of three forms: frozen whole blood, isolated PBMCs, or DNA extracted from either of those sample types. This clonotype was obtained from a man aged 50 to 60 with active COVID-19. The source material was peripheral blood. The chain employs TRBV12-3 or TRBV12-4 and TRBJ2-7; the D gene is perhaps TRBD2, from 7 matching bases. Here the CDR3 is given as CASSSGGGYEQYF. DNA sequence: TGTGCCAGCAGTTCGGGGGGCGGATACGAGCAGTACTTC.